This is a list of T cell receptor beta chains from one sample in a study of blood T cell repertoires in COVID-19. The protocol was immunoSEQ multiplex PCR, while the TCRdb copy is restricted to in-frame clones and leaves out a portion. This repertoire shows 250,000 to 350,000 clones, 88% found once; its top ten account for over 9%. What was sequenced was peripheral blood. The receptor source for this set is a woman aged 30 to 39 with COVID-19, enrolled during active disease. The CDR3 runs from the conserved cysteine through the conserved F or W. Each record gives: J gene, D gene, clone size, V gene, CDR3 protein, CDR3 DNA. The D gene is left open where the match is weak. Clone size is not always given. Where it is, it says once, few, many or a class for expanded clones.

>TRBJ2-7|TRBD1|.|TRBV10-3
CAIRQQRDRGKYEQYF
TGTGCCATCAGACAGCAGAGGGACAGGGGGAAATACGAGCAGTACTTC
>TRBJ1-1|TRBD1|.|TRBV7-9
CASSLAQGVYTEAFF
TGTGCCAGCAGCTTAGCGCAGGGGGTTTACACTGAAGCTTTCTTT
>TRBJ1-1|.|.|TRBV27
CASSLSGAANTEAFF
TGTGCCAGCAGTTTATCGGGGGCAGCGAACACTGAAGCTTTCTTT
>TRBJ2-5|.|.|TRBV5-1
CASSPGQFSYQETQYF
TGCGCCAGCAGCCCTGGACAGTTTAGTTACCAAGAGACCCAGTACTTC
>TRBJ1-5|.|.|TRBV9
CASSVGVTENQPQHF
TGTGCCAGCAGCGTAGGGGTGACAGAAAACCAGCCCCAGCATTTT
>TRBJ2-1|.|.|TRBV7-2
CASSGRGPLDEQFF
TGTGCCAGCAGCGGGCGGGGTCCCCTCGATGAGCAGTTCTTC
>TRBJ2-1|TRBD2|.|TRBV4-2
CASSVLREGLNEQFF
TGTGCCAGCAGCGTATTACGGGAGGGCCTCAATGAGCAGTTCTTC
>TRBJ1-6|TRBD1|few|TRBV28
CASSSPRTGDNSPLHF
TGTGCCAGCAGTTCTCCGAGGACAGGGGATAATTCACCCCTCCACTTT
>TRBJ2-5|.|.|TRBV5-5
CASSLEGSRGGKTQYF
TGTGCCAGCAGCTTGGAGGGGAGTAGGGGAGGAAAGACCCAGTACTTC
>TRBJ1-5|TRBD1|.|TRBV5-8
CASSSRGRSNQPQHF
TGTGCCAGCAGTTCCAGGGGGCGTAGCAATCAGCCCCAGCATTTT
>TRBJ2-7|TRBD2|.|TRBV11-2
CASSFQLAGGLNYEQYF
TGTGCCAGCAGCTTTCAACTAGCGGGAGGATTAAACTACGAGCAGTACTTC
>TRBJ2-3|TRBD2|.|TRBV27
CASSFRPTLAGTTDTQYF
TGTGCCAGCAGTTTCCGCCCAACACTAGCGGGAACGACAGATACGCAGTATTTT
>TRBJ2-2|.|.|TRBV6-5
CASSYRGKRNTGELFF
TGTGCCAGCAGTTACCGGGGGAAAAGGAACACCGGGGAGCTGTTTTTT
>TRBJ1-5|.|.|TRBV19
CASSTRHPGSNQPQHF
TGTGCCAGTAGTACCCGACACCCAGGTAGCAATCAGCCCCAGCATTTT
>TRBJ2-1|TRBD2|.|TRBV29-1
CSAGLAGVNEQFF
TGCAGCGCCGGACTAGCGGGGGTCAATGAGCAGTTCTTC
>TRBJ2-5|.|.|TRBV15
CATSRVEVQETQYF
TGTGCCACCAGCAGAGTTGAGGTTCAAGAGACCCAGTACTTC
>TRBJ1-4|.|.|TRBV28
CAGGPGQTTNEKLFF
TGTGCCGGCGGCCCGGGACAAACAACTAATGAAAAACTGTTTTTT
>TRBJ2-3|TRBD2|.|TRBV20-1
CSASRPAGDTDTQYF
TGCAGTGCTAGTCGTCCAGCGGGAGATACAGATACGCAGTATTTT
>TRBJ2-5|TRBD2|once|TRBV5-6
CASSFLLAGGGETQYF
TGTGCCAGCAGCTTCCTACTAGCGGGAGGCGGAGAGACCCAGTACTTC
>TRBJ2-1|.|.|TRBV3-1/TRBV3-2
CASSQDSSALRGYNEQFF
TGTGCCAGCAGCCAAGATAGCAGCGCCCTGCGCGGCTACAATGAGCAGTTCTTC
>TRBJ2-3|.|.|TRBV2
CASSEGLTSTDTQYF
TGTGCCAGCAGTGAGGGACTGACTAGCACAGATACGCAGTATTTT
>TRBJ1-1|.|.|TRBV9
CASSVASRDTEAFF
TGTGCCAGCAGCGTAGCTTCCAGGGACACTGAAGCTTTCTTT
>TRBJ2-1|TRBD2|.|TRBV3-1/TRBV3-2
CASSWNLGLAGNNEQFF
TGTGCCAGCAGCTGGAACTTAGGACTAGCGGGGAACAATGAGCAGTTCTTC
>TRBJ1-1|.|.|TRBV19
CASSRGAVNTEAFF
TGTGCCAGTAGTAGGGGAGCCGTGAACACTGAAGCTTTCTTT
>TRBJ2-5|.|.|TRBV7-8
CASVPGIHQETQYF
TGTGCCAGCGTGCCCGGGATTCACCAAGAGACCCAGTACTTC
>TRBJ2-7|TRBD2|.|TRBV10-1
CASASGLAGEQYF
TGCGCCAGCGCCTCGGGACTAGCAGGCGAGCAGTACTTC
>TRBJ1-5|TRBD1|few|TRBV2
CASRGTGGQPQHF
TGTGCCAGCAGAGGGACAGGAGGCCAGCCCCAGCATTTT
>TRBJ1-2|TRBD1|.|TRBV7-9
CASSVPGQGYGYTF
TGTGCCAGCAGCGTACCGGGACAGGGGTATGGCTACACCTTC
>TRBJ1-3|.|.|TRBV6-6
CASRQGSGNTIYF
TGTGCCAGCAGGCAGGGATCGGGAAACACCATATATTTT
>TRBJ2-2|TRBD1|once|TRBV30
CAWSGQGANGELFF
TGTGCCTGGAGTGGACAGGGGGCGAACGGGGAGCTGTTTTTT
>TRBJ2-1|TRBD2|.|TRBV12-3/TRBV12-4
CASRETSDEQFF
TGTGCCAGCAGGGAGACTAGCGACGAGCAGTTCTTC
>TRBJ2-5|TRBD2|.|TRBV18
CASSPRWLAGGQETQYF
TGTGCCAGCTCACCTCGTTGGTTAGCGGGAGGGCAAGAGACCCAGTACTTC
>TRBJ2-3|TRBD1|.|TRBV6-4
CASSDGGGQGTDTQYF
TGTGCCAGCAGTGACGGAGGAGGACAGGGCACAGATACGCAGTATTTT
>TRBJ2-3|.|.|TRBV5-5
CASSPEGADTQYF
TGTGCCAGCAGCCCGGAAGGGGCAGATACGCAGTATTTT
>TRBJ2-3|.|.|TRBV24-1
CATSDFLDTQYF
TGTGCCACCAGTGATTTTCTAGATACGCAGTATTTT
>TRBJ2-7|.|.|TRBV2
CASSGHREYEQYF
TGTGCCAGCAGCGGGCACCGGGAATACGAGCAGTACTTC
>TRBJ1-6|.|.|TRBV25-1
CASSEGANSPLHF
TGTGCCAGCAGTGAGGGGGCAAATTCACCCCTCCACTTT
>TRBJ2-5|TRBD1|.|TRBV28
CASSADRGQGETQYF
TGTGCCAGCAGTGCCGACAGGGGGCAAGGAGAGACCCAGTACTTC
>TRBJ2-4|.|.|TRBV12-3/TRBV12-4
CASKGSSKNIQYF
TGTGCCAGCAAGGGGTCTTCCAAAAACATTCAGTACTTC
>TRBJ2-4|TRBD2|.|TRBV10-1
CASSEPGGEVFNIQYF
TGCGCCAGCAGTGAGCCTGGGGGGGAGGTGTTTAACATTCAGTACTTC
>TRBJ2-2|.|.|TRBV11-1
CASSLVSQSTGELFF
TGTGCCAGCAGCCTAGTCAGTCAAAGCACCGGGGAGCTGTTTTTT
>TRBJ2-1|.|.|TRBV15
CATSAQEPTYNEQFF
TGTGCCACCAGCGCACAGGAGCCTACCTACAATGAGCAGTTCTTC
>TRBJ1-1|TRBD1|.|TRBV27
CASSYQGVPEAFF
TGTGCCAGCAGTTATCAGGGGGTCCCTGAAGCTTTCTTT
>TRBJ1-2|.|.|TRBV29-1
CSVEFRAYGYTF
TGCAGCGTTGAATTCCGAGCTTACGGCTACACCTTC
>TRBJ1-1|.|.|TRBV28
CASSAGISLEAFF
TGTGCCAGCAGTGCGGGCATTTCCCTAGAAGCTTTCTTT